This passage covers 22 T cell receptor beta chains from one sample sequenced in a study of breast tumors, draining lymph nodes, adjacent tissues. Samples came from axillary lymph nodes draining the breast cancer. TCRdb processed the multiplex PCR reads anew with MiXCR; each CDR3 protein has one entry. The data show some 120,000 distinct CDR3 sequences, over 20% seen once. Sequenced input: axillary lymph node tissue. The receptors derive from a female donor with breast cancer. Some clones in this sample may be carry-over from other donors' samples.

The table lists this clonotype with many counts. An end of the junction differs from the germline gene, which may be a read error. The chain is built from TRBV7-7 and TRBJ2-3, with 9 bases identical to TRBD1. The length of the CDR3 is 16 residues. Germline values: CDR1 SSHAT, CDR2 FNYEAQ (reference sequence). The CDR3 sequence: CASSPGTGSSTDTQYF. For the CDR3, the DNA is TGTGCTAGCAGCCCCGGGACAGGGTCTAGCACAGATACGCAGTATTTT.

Ten or more counts support this clonotype. The chain couples TRBV19 to TRBJ2-1, with 9 bases identical to TRBD1. From germline, CDR1 is LNHDA and CDR2 SQIVND (reference sequence). This CDR3 has 13 amino acids. Trimming removed 8 bases from V and 6 bases from J; junction bases left unmatched: 5. CDR3: CASGTGLGNEQFF. The DNA of the CDR3 is TGTGCCAGTGGGACAGGGTTGGGCAATGAGCAGTTCTTC.

In its sample, this clonotype was seen a few times. The V gene is TRBV19, the J gene TRBJ2-5, with D hard to call. V was pared by 5 bases and J by 9 bases, with 16 bases between. This CDR3 has 13 amino acids. CDR1 LNHDA and CDR2 SQIVND come from the germline V gene (reference sequence). The CDR3 nucleotides are TGTGCCAGTAGTGTGCAGAGGCTCGAGGCCCAGTACTTC. Protein: CASSVQRLEAQYF.

This clonotype came up many times. The chain combines TRBV19 with TRBJ2-1, with 8 bases fitting TRBD2. CDR3 length: 17 amino acids. In germline, CDR1 is LNHDA, CDR2 SQIVND (reference sequence). V gave up 3 bases and J gave up 1 base; unmatched junction bases: 8. CDR3 nucleotide sequence: TGTGCCAGTAGTATCAGGAGCGGGAGAAGGTCCTACAATGAGCAGTTCTTC. Translation gives CASSIRSGRRSYNEQFF. Together with reference TRBV19 and TRBJ2-1, the CDR3 gives the full variable domain: DGGITQSPKYLFRKEGQNVTLSCEQNLNHDAMYWYRQDPGQGLRLIYYSQIVNDFQKGDIAEGYSVSREKKESFPLTVTSAQKNPTAFYLCASSIRSGRRSYNEQFFGPGTRLTVL.

Many counts were recorded for this clonotype. The chain combines TRBV30 with TRBJ1-2; TRBD1 is a possible D gene (5 bases). The length of the CDR3 is 13 residues. CDR1 and CDR2 from the germline V gene are GTSNPN and SVGIG (reference sequence). V was cut by 3 bases and J by 4 bases, with 12 bases left in between. The CDR3 nucleotides are TGTGCCTGGAGCCACGGGGGGGGCTATGGCTACACCTTC. It specifies CAWSHGGGYGYTF. The variable domain in full, completed from reference TRBV30 and TRBJ1-2, reads SQTIHQWPATLVQPVGSPLSLECTVEGTSNPNLYWYRQAAGRGLQLLFYSVGIGQISSEVPQNLSASRPQDRQFILSSKKLLLSDSGFYLCAWSHGGGYGYTFGSGTRLTVV.

The sample holds many counts of this clonotype. This chain connects TRBV6-6 to TRBJ1-5, with TRBD1 matching over 7 bases. After removal of 2 bases from V and 2 bases from J, the junction contained 15 bases not matched to a gene. Looked up from germline, CDR1 is MNHNY and CDR2 is SVGAGI (reference sequence). The CDR3 runs 19 residues. This chain's CDR3 is CASSYAGGTARGGNQPQHF. CDR3 coding DNA: TGTGCCAGCAGTTACGCGGGCGGGACAGCACGAGGAGGCAATCAGCCCCAGCATTTT.

This clonotype showed up just a few times. V is TRBV27 and J is TRBJ1-4; 9 bases are a match to TRBD1. The ends lost 4 bases at V and 3 bases at J; junction bases unmatched: 12. This CDR3 contains 18 residues. Looked up from germline, CDR1 is MNHEY and CDR2 is SMNVEV (reference sequence). CDR3 loop: CASSSENSRTGANEKLFF. CDR3 nucleotides: TGTGCCAGCAGTTCCGAGAACTCAAGGACAGGGGCTAATGAAAAACTGTTTTTT. Together with reference TRBV27 and TRBJ1-4, the CDR3 gives the full variable domain: EAQVTQNPRYLITVTGKKLTVTCSQNMNHEYMSWYRQDPGLGLRQIYYSMNVEVTDKGDVPEGYKVSRKEKRNFPLILESPSPNQTSLYFCASSSENSRTGANEKLFFGSGTQLSVL.

A few counts support this clonotype. The chain combines TRBV6-1 with TRBJ2-3; 7 nucleotides line up with TRBD1. V lost 2 bases, J lost 3 bases, and 2 bases stayed unmatched. CDR3 size: 14 residues. Germline CDR1 and CDR2: MNHNS and SASEGT. This CDR3 reads CASSESRGTDTQYF. The CDR3 DNA reads as TGTGCCAGCAGTGAATCCAGGGGGACAGATACGCAGTATTTT.

The chain joins TRBV9 to TRBJ2-3, with 14 bases matching TRBD2. The V and J ends lost 3 bases and 1 base, in that order; junction bases with no gene match: 22. Germline CDR1 and CDR2: SGDLS and YYNGEE. The CDR3 spans 23 residues. As DNA, the CDR3 is TGTGCCAGCAGCGACCGACTAGCGGGAGGGCCAGTTTCCCCGTCTACCGGCACAGATACGCAGTATTTT. The encoded protein is CASSDRLAGGPVSPSTGTDTQYF.

This clonotype was counted many times. V and J are TRBV29-1 and TRBJ1-2, with TRBD1 as a possible D gene (5 bases). This CDR3 spans 13 amino acids. Trimming cost V 4 bases and J 8 bases, with 17 bases left between them. The germline CDR1 and CDR2 sequences are SQVTM and ANQGSEA. DNA of the CDR3: TGCAGCGTTGTTCGGGACGACTATTTGGGCTACACCTTC. This translates into CSVVRDDYLGYTF.

There are many counts of this clonotype. The CDR3 DNA reads TGTGCCAGCAGCTTTAATGAGGGCCCCCAAGAGACCCAGTACTTC. Its protein product is CASSFNEGPQETQYF. The rearrangement uses TRBV7-3 and TRBJ2-5, with D possibly TRBD2 on 5 matching bases. Germline-derived CDR1 and CDR2 are SGHTA and FQGTGA. The CDR3 loop spans 15 amino acids. V gave up 3 bases and J gave up 1 base, with 12 bases separating them.

For this clonotype: A read error may explain this, as a much larger clone is one base away. The chain has TRBV19 and TRBJ1-2; no firm D call. The CDR3 loop spans 11 amino acids. Germline V gene lookup returns CDR1 LNHDA and CDR2 SQIVND (reference sequence). The CDR3 protein is CASSIWYGDTF. CDR3 DNA sequence: TGTGCCAGTAGTATTTGGTATGGCGACACCTTC.

The J gene is TRBJ2-1, the V gene TRBV12-3 or TRBV12-4; 7 bases fit TRBD2. Losses at the gene ends were 5 bases for V and 2 bases for J; bases not matched to a gene: 9. The CDR3 is 16 amino acids. The CDR3 region has the DNA TGTGCCAGCAGTGCCCGACTAGCTGAAGCCTACAATGAGCAGTTCTTC. This translates into CASSARLAEAYNEQFF.

In this sample, this clonotype turned up many times. The chain links TRBV20-1 to TRBJ2-2; D gene unclear. Per the germline V gene, CDR1 is DFQATT and CDR2 is SNEGSKA (reference sequence). The germline V and J ends were trimmed by 1 base and 3 bases, with 12 bases remaining between them. This CDR3 region has 15 residues. CDR3 sequence: CSARAGRTYTGELFF. The CDR3 coding sequence is TGCAGTGCTAGAGCAGGACGGACCTACACCGGGGAGCTGTTTTTT.

In this sample, this clonotype turned up a few times. This chain connects TRBV4-2 to TRBJ1-2; the match to TRBD1 covers 7 bases. The junction had 5 bases not matched to a gene; V was cut back by 0 bases and J by 4 bases. The CDR3 sequence is 15 residues long. Germline CDR1 is LGHNA and CDR2 is YNFKEQ. The CDR3, as DNA: TGTGCCAGCAGCCAAGATAGGGGGCTTAGCTATGGCTACACCTTC. Translated: CASSQDRGLSYGYTF.

With respect to this clonotype: A much larger clone is a single base away; this may be a read error. The chain links TRBV15 to TRBJ1-5; 7 positions match TRBD1. V shed 0 bases, J shed 4 bases, and the junction held 3 bases outside the gene matches. The CDR3 has 15 residues. CDR1 and CDR2 from the germline V gene are LNHNV and YYDKDF (reference sequence). In DNA form, the CDR3 reads TGTGCCACCAGCAGAGACAGGGGGAAGAATCAGCCCCAGCATTTT. This codes for CATSRDRGKNQPQHF.

This clonotype occurred many times. Its ends do not fully match the called genes, so a read error is possible. This chain connects TRBV9 to TRBJ2-3; D possibly corresponds to TRBD2 (6 bases). The CDR3 runs to 13 residues. Germline-derived CDR1 and CDR2 are SGDLS and YYNGEE. In nucleotides, the CDR3 is TGCGCCAGCAGCGGAGGGTACACAGATACGCAGTATTTT. It codes for CASSGGYTDTQYF.

The V call is TRBV3-1, the J call TRBJ2-6; D gene ambiguous. Germline V gives CDR1 LGHDT, CDR2 YNNKEL (reference sequence). Trimming shortened V by 1 base and J by 3 bases, and 10 bases separated the two germline ends. CDR3 length equals 16 residues. CDR3 sequence reads: CASSQVRHGGANVLTF. CDR3 DNA sequence: TGTGCCAGCAGCCAAGTTCGGCACGGTGGGGCCAACGTCCTGACTTTC.

In the case of this clonotype: A single base separates this from a much larger clone, so it may be a read error. The CDR3 loop reads CACSEAGDEQYF. Written as DNA, the CDR3 is TGTGCCTGCAGTGAAGCCGGGGACGAGCAGTACTTC. The V gene is TRBV6-1, the J gene TRBJ2-7; D is possibly TRBD2 (5 bases). This CDR3 is 12 amino acids long. Germline CDR1 reads MNHNS; CDR2 reads SASEGT.

Notes on this clonotype: The missing conserved phenylalanine or tryptophan at the end of this CDR3 makes a read error likely. CDR3 residues: CSATEGTGVYEQYL. The CDR3 DNA reads as TGCAGTGCTACCGAGGGCACAGGGGTTTACGAGCAGTACCTC. The chain uses TRBV20-1 and TRBJ2-7; TRBD1 matches at 7 bases. In germline, CDR1 is DFQATT, CDR2 SNEGSKA (reference sequence). The V and J ends lost 4 bases and 4 bases, in that order; junction bases with no gene match: 10. The CDR3 spans 14 residues.

Many counts were recorded for this clonotype. V usage is TRBV6-5 and J usage is TRBJ1-6, with D possibly matching TRBD1 (5 bases). The germline V gene has CDR1 MNHEY and CDR2 SVGAGI. Between the trimmed V and J ends, which lost 6 bases and 2 bases, there was a span of 14 bases. This CDR3 has 16 residues. This CDR3 reads CASSTGSRTYNSPLHF. The CDR3 DNA follows: TGTGCCAGCAGCACAGGATCCAGGACCTATAATTCACCCCTCCACTTT.

This clonotype has at least ten counts. The chain is built from TRBV20-1 and TRBJ2-2, with 7 positions matching TRBD1. This CDR3 is 13 amino acids long. V trimming: 3 bases; J trimming: 7 bases; junction bases outside the gene matches: 5. From germline, CDR1 is DFQATT and CDR2 SNEGSKA (reference sequence). DNA for the CDR3: TGCAGTGCTAGTCCAGGGGGACACGGGGAGCTGTTTTTT. Its protein product is CSASPGGHGELFF.